These 23 T cell receptor beta chains came from one sample sequenced in a study of T cell responses to AZD1222 COVID-19 vaccine (dated by TCRdb to about 2021). Library preparation was by the immunoSEQ multiplex PCR assay. The table comes from immuneACCESS by way of TCRdb, which keeps in-frame sequences with V and J called. Part of the clones is missing from these tables; in studies checked, under half for an unresolved V gene and the rest for unknown reasons. The sample profile shows 85,000 or so clones; more than 80% of them were found once. More than 5% of the sample belongs to the ten largest clones. Per the publication, the time point label means: baseline before first vaccination. Sample: peripheral blood, taken on day 0 of AZD1222 vaccination. These TCRs come from an adult in good health.

The genes are TRBV19 and TRBJ1-1; maybe TRBD1 (6 bases). Per germline, CDR1 LNHDA and CDR2 SQIVND (reference sequence). V was cut by 7 bases and J by 1 base, with 16 bases left in between. This CDR3 is 15 amino acids long. This CDR3 is CASTPRDTSNTEAFF. CDR3 nucleotide sequence: TGTGCCAGTACCCCCCGGGACACATCGAACACTGAAGCTTTCTTT.

The chain carries TRBV24-1 and TRBJ2-2, with D unresolved. This CDR3 comprises 14 residues. Trimming stripped 5 bases from V and 1 base from J, with 7 bases between. Germline-derived CDR1 and CDR2 are KGHDR and SFDVKD. CDR3 sequence reads: CATSAGKNTGELFF. The CDR3, as DNA: TGTGCCACCAGTGCTGGGAAGAACACCGGGGAGCTGTTTTTT.

The rearrangement uses TRBV7-6 and TRBJ1-1; no clear D gene. Germline CDR1 reads SGHVS; CDR2 reads FNYEAQ. CDR3 length: 14 residues. Between the trimmed V and J ends, which lost 5 bases and 2 bases, there was a span of 12 bases. The CDR3 DNA reads TGTGCCAGCAGCCCCCGTGGCTTCAACACTGAAGCTTTCTTT. It translates to CASSPRGFNTEAFF. The variable domain in full, with the rest retrieved from reference TRBV7-6 and TRBJ1-1, is GAGVSQSPRYKVTKRGQDVALRCDPISGHVSLYWYRQALGQGPEFLTYFNYEAQQDKSGLPNDRFSAERPEGSISTLTIQRTEQRDSAMYRCASSPRGFNTEAFFGQGTRLTVV.

CDR3 DNA sequence: TGCGCCAGCAGCTTGTCCGGGACAGGAGGGTCGTACTTC. Its protein is CASSLSGTGGSYF. V usage is TRBV5-1 and J usage is TRBJ2-7; 8 bases line up with TRBD1. The CDR3 contains 13 residues. CDR1 and CDR2 from the germline V gene are SGHRS and YFSETQ. The ends lost 1 base at V and 12 bases at J; junction bases unmatched: 9.

V and J are TRBV21-1 and TRBJ1-3; the table's D call, TRBD1, has no DNA check behind it. TRBV21-1 represents a pseudogene. The CDR3 has 16 residues. The CDR3 bases are TGTGCCAGCAGCAAGCGACAGGGGGAATCCGGAAACACCATATATTTT. It translates to CASSKRQGESGNTIYF.

This sequence joins TRBV28 and TRBJ1-4, with TRBD1 matching 7 bases. V gave up 6 bases and J gave up 0 bases; unmatched junction bases: 1. Per germline, CDR1 MDHEN and CDR2 SYDVKM. This CDR3 is 14 amino acids long. The CDR3 bases are TGTGCCAGCAGCGACAGGGCAACTAATGAAAAACTGTTTTTT. This sequence encodes CASSDRATNEKLFF.

This clone is a singleton in its sample. The chain is built from TRBV7-3 and TRBJ2-5; 11 nucleotides line up with TRBD2. V trimming: 2 bases; J trimming: 1 base; junction bases outside the gene matches: 6. The germline CDR1 and CDR2 sequences are SGHTA and FQGTGA. The CDR3 extends over 17 amino acids. CDR3 sequence reads: CASSLGSGGAGQETQYF. The CDR3 DNA sequence: TGTGCCAGCAGCTTAGGTAGCGGGGGGGCCGGCCAAGAGACCCAGTACTTC.

In its sample, this clone was seen a few times. The V gene is TRBV2, the J gene TRBJ2-7; 9 nucleotides align to TRBD1. The trim removed 4 bases at V and 7 bases at J, leaving 5 bases unmatched. Germline CDR1 and CDR2: SNHLY and FYNNEI. This CDR3 has 13 amino acids. CDR3: CASSGTGAAEQYF. In DNA, the CDR3 is TGTGCCAGCAGTGGGACAGGGGCGGCGGAGCAGTACTTC.

This chain's CDR3 is CASSSRTGDGTEAFF. The CDR3 DNA follows: TGTGCCAGCAGCAGCCGGACAGGGGATGGGACTGAAGCTTTCTTT. The chain links TRBV21-1 to TRBJ1-1; TRBD1, the table's D call, lacks a check against the DNA. TRBV21-1 is annotated as a pseudogene. This CDR3 region has 15 residues.

The V call is TRBV30, the J call TRBJ1-1; no firm D call. There are 12 residues in the CDR3. The germline V gene encodes CDR1 GTSNPN and CDR2 SVGIG (reference sequence). V lost 2 bases and J lost 4, with 8 bases in between. CDR3 DNA: TGTGCCTGGAGTCCTGGTAGCACTGAAGCTTTCTTT. This gives the protein CAWSPGSTEAFF.

V is TRBV12-5 and J is TRBJ1-5; D is perhaps TRBD1 (6 bases). The length of the CDR3 is 13 residues. V was pared by 2 bases and J by 6 bases, with 8 bases between. The germline V gene has CDR1 LGHNT and CDR2 FRNRAP. The CDR3 here is CASGLTQGQPQHF. The CDR3 region has the DNA TGTGCTAGTGGTTTGACACAGGGTCAGCCCCAGCATTTT.

The rearrangement links TRBV27 to TRBJ2-7; no definite D call. V was clipped by 2 bases and J by 2 bases, with 10 bases between them. CDR1 and CDR2 from the germline V gene are MNHEY and SMNVEV (reference sequence). This CDR3 is built from 14 residues. CDR3 in amino acids: CASSLGHTPYEQYF. CDR3 nucleotide sequence: TGTGCCAGCAGTTTAGGCCACACCCCCTACGAGCAGTACTTC.

This clone was seen only once. The J gene is TRBJ2-1, the V gene TRBV11-3, with D hard to call. The V and J ends lost 1 base and 0 bases respectively, with 10 bases between them. Germline lookup yields CDR1 SGHNT and CDR2 YENEEA. This CDR3 spans 16 amino acids. As DNA, the CDR3 is TGTGCCAGCAGCTTAGCTTGGGAACGCTCCTACAATGAGCAGTTCTTC. Its protein product is CASSLAWERSYNEQFF.

J is TRBJ2-7 and V is TRBV3-1 (or the pseudogene TRBV3-2), with 8 bases aligning to TRBD1. The trim removed 1 base at V and 7 bases at J, leaving 12 bases unmatched. The CDR3 covers 16 residues. Germline V lookup: CDR1 LGHDT, CDR2 YNNKEL (reference sequence). This CDR3 reads CASSQVPDRDPKEQYF. DNA of the CDR3: TGTGCCAGCAGCCAAGTTCCGGACAGGGACCCTAAGGAGCAGTACTTC.

The rearrangement joins TRBV11-1 to TRBJ2-1; 13 bases map to TRBD2. V shed 3 bases and J 6 bases; nucleotides not matched to a gene: 2. Germline assignment: CDR1 SGHAT and CDR2 FQDESV (reference sequence). The CDR3 has 15 residues. Written as DNA, the CDR3 is TGTGCCAGCAGCTTCACTAGCGGGGGGGCCAATGAGCAGTTCTTC. Protein product: CASSFTSGGANEQFF.

The chain couples TRBV5-1 to TRBJ1-6, with D maybe TRBD1 (6 bases). Trimming pared 3 bases from V and 7 bases from J, leaving 14 bases between. CDR1 and CDR2 (germline): SGHRS, YFSETQ. The CDR3 runs 15 residues. CDR3 DNA: TGCGCCAGCAGCTCGTCAGGGGTTGGGAATTCACCCCTCCACTTT. Its protein product is CASSSSGVGNSPLHF.

The gene calls are TRBV7-2 and TRBJ1-1; 7 positions match TRBD1. Trimming cost V 6 bases and J 1 base; bases outside gene matches: 5. CDR1 and CDR2 (germline): SGHTA, FQGNSA. The CDR3 extends over 14 amino acids. Written as DNA, the CDR3 is TGTGCCAGCAGACGAGGGACAGCGAACACTGAAGCTTTCTTT. Amino acid sequence: CASRRGTANTEAFF.

This chain joins TRBV5-1 and TRBJ1-3; D uncertain. V dropped 2 bases and J dropped 7 bases, with 4 bases sitting between them. Germline CDR1 and CDR2: SGHRS and YFSETQ. This CDR3 has 11 amino acids. CDR3 loop: CASSFGNTIYF. The CDR3 DNA reads TGCGCCAGCAGCTTTGGGAACACCATATATTTT.

This chain links TRBV19 with TRBJ1-5, with 9 bases that match TRBD1. In germline, CDR1 is LNHDA, CDR2 SQIVND (reference sequence). The CDR3 has 17 amino acids. J gave up 4 bases and V 4 bases, and 11 bases lay outside the gene matches. The CDR3 DNA reads TGTGCCAGTAGTACACCGGACAGGGGAGGATTTAATCAGCCCCAGCATTTT. Translating gives CASSTPDRGGFNQPQHF.

The rearrangement joins TRBV6-1 to TRBJ1-5; 10 positions match TRBD1. V was pared by 1 base and J by 10 bases, with 13 bases of the junction left unmatched. Germline CDR1 is MNHNS and CDR2 is SASEGT. This CDR3 spans 17 amino acids. CDR3 nucleotide sequence: TGTGCCAGCAGTGAAGGACAGGGGGCTGCCCAAATTGGACCCCAGCATTTT. Residues: CASSEGQGAAQIGPQHF.

The CDR3 loop is CASSSGTMGNEQYF. The DNA of the CDR3 is TGTGCCAGCAGTTCCGGGACGATGGGAAACGAGCAGTACTTC. The V and J genes are TRBV27 and TRBJ2-7, with D possibly being TRBD1 or TRBD2 (5 bases each). CDR1 and CDR2 (germline): MNHEY, SMNVEV (reference sequence). V was trimmed by 4 bases and J by 5 bases, leaving 15 bases between them. The CDR3 loop spans 14 amino acids.

The CDR3 nucleotides read TGTGCCAGCAGCTCTAGACCCCTAATGGATACTGAAGCTTTCTTT. It specifies CASSSRPLMDTEAFF. The rearrangement joins TRBV7-6 to TRBJ1-1; D is uncertain. CDR1 and CDR2 (germline): SGHVS, FNYEAQ. There are 15 residues in the CDR3. The V gene lost 4 bases and the J gene lost 5 bases, with 17 bases spanning the gap.

CDR3 sequence: CATSDWDKDYTF. The CDR3 DNA reads as TGTGCCACCAGTGATTGGGATAAAGACTACACCTTC. This chain connects TRBV24-1 to TRBJ1-2; D gene unclear. The CDR3 extends over 12 amino acids. Trimming shortened V by 2 bases and J by 10 bases, and 10 bases separated the two germline ends. From germline, CDR1 is KGHDR and CDR2 SFDVKD.